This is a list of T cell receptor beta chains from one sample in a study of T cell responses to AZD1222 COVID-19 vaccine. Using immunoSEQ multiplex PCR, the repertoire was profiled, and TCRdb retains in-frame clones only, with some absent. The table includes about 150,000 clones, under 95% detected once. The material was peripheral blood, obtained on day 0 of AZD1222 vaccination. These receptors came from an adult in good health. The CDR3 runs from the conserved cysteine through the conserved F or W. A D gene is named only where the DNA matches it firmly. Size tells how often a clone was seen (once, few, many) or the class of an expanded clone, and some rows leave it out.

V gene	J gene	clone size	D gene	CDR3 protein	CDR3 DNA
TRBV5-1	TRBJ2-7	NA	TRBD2	CASSLVLAAGSGYEQYF	TGCGCCAGCAGCTTGGTTCTAGCGGCCGGATCGGGCTACGAGCAGTACTTC
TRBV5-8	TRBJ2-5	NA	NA	CASSLMPVKETQYF	TGTGCCAGCAGCTTGATGCCGGTCAAAGAGACCCAGTACTTC
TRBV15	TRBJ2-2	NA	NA	CATTSGGANTGELFF	TGTGCCACAACCTCCGGGGGCGCGAACACCGGGGAGCTGTTTTTT
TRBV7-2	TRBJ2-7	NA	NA	CASSLAGGAGSYEQYF	TGTGCCAGCAGCTTAGCGGGGGGGGCGGGGTCCTACGAGCAGTACTTC
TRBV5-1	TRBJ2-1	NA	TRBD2	CASSLAGTSGVDEQFF	TGCGCCAGCAGCTTGGCCGGGACTAGCGGGGTAGATGAGCAGTTCTTC
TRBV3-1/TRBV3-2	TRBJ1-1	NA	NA	CASSPTAGRFTEAFF	TGTGCCAGCAGCCCAACAGCGGGCAGGTTTACTGAAGCTTTCTTT
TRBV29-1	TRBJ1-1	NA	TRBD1	CSADSGGTEAFF	TGCAGCGCTGATTCAGGGGGCACTGAAGCTTTCTTT
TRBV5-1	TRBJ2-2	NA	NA	CASSLAGLGDTGELFF	TGCGCCAGCAGTCTAGCCGGGTTGGGAGACACCGGGGAGCTGTTTTTT
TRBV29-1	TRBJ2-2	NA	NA	CSVGLPDTGELFF	TGCAGCGTAGGATTACCTGACACCGGGGAGCTGTTTTTT
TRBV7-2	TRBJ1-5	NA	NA	CASSDHWEDLRPQHF	TGTGCCAGCAGCGACCATTGGGAGGATTTAAGGCCCCAGCATTTT
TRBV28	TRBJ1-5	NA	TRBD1	CASSPPGTGHPNQPQHF	TGTGCCAGCAGCCCTCCCGGGACAGGGCACCCCAATCAGCCCCAGCATTTT
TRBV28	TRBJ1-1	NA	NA	CASSGLGEMAFF	TGTGCCAGCAGTGGATTGGGGGAGATGGCTTTCTTT
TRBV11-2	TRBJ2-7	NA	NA	CASSFSRGGAYEQYF	TGTGCCAGCAGCTTTTCCCGTGGAGGGGCCTACGAGCAGTACTTC
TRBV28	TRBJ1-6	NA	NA	CASSPIDRDNSPLHF	TGTGCCAGCAGTCCAATCGACAGAGATAATTCACCCCTCCACTTT
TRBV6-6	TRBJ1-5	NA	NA	CASSAGTYSNQPQHF	TGTGCCAGCAGTGCCGGGACTTATAGCAATCAGCCCCAGCATTTT
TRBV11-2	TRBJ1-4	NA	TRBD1	CASRPGTGGVGEKLFF	TGTGCCAGCAGACCCGGGACAGGGGGCGTAGGAGAAAAACTGTTTTTT
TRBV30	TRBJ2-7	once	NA	CAWRTPGFSSYEQYF	TGTGCCTGGAGAACCCCCGGGTTCAGCTCCTACGAGCAGTACTTC
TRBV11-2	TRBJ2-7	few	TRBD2	CASSLLAGLAVFEQYF	TGTGCCAGCAGCTTATTGGCGGGACTAGCGGTGTTTGAGCAGTACTTC
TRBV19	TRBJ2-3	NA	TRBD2	CASSISTSGRADTQYF	TGTGCCAGTAGTATTTCGACTAGCGGGAGAGCCGATACGCAGTATTTT
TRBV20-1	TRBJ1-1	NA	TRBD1	CSASPGQSAFF	TGCAGTGCCAGTCCGGGACAGTCGGCTTTCTTT
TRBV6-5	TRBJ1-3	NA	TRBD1	CASSYSPQGVGNTIYF	TGTGCCAGCAGTTACTCCCCACAGGGGGTCGGAAACACCATATATTTT
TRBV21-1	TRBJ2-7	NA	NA	CASSSGTSGTTSYEQYF	TGTGCCAGCAGTTCCGGGACTAGCGGGACGACCTCCTACGAGCAGTACTTC
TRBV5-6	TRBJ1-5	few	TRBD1	CASSSWDRGNQPQHF	TGTGCCAGCAGCTCGTGGGACAGGGGCAATCAGCCCCAGCATTTT
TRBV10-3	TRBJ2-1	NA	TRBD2	CAISRSGNPYNEQFF	TGTGCCATCAGTAGGAGCGGGAACCCCTACAATGAGCAGTTCTTC
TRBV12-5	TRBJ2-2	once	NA	CASGLAGLVNTGELFF	TGTGCTAGTGGTTTGGCAGGCCTTGTGAACACCGGGGAGCTGTTTTTT
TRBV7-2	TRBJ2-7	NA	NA	CASSLARIYEQYF	TGTGCCAGCAGCTTAGCAAGAATATACGAGCAGTACTTC
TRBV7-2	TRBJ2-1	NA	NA	CASSFNGEPYNEQFF	TGTGCCAGTTCCTTCAACGGCGAGCCCTACAATGAGCAGTTCTTC
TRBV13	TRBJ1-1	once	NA	CASSRFDMNTEAFF	TGTGCCAGCAGCCGATTCGACATGAACACTGAAGCTTTCTTT
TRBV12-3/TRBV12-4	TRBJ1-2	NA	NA	CASTSRGPYGYTF	TGTGCCAGCACCTCACGGGGCCCCTATGGCTACACCTTC
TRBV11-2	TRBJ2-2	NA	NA	CASSMGRTYTGELFF	TGTGCCAGCAGCATGGGACGGACCTACACCGGGGAGCTGTTTTTT
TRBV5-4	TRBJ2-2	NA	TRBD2	CASSSLSGTNTGELFF	TGTGCCAGCAGCTCCTTGAGCGGGACGAACACCGGGGAGCTGTTTTTT
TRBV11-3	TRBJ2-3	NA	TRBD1	CASSLSPAQGAIDTQYF	TGTGCCAGCAGCCTCTCCCCGGCACAGGGGGCTATAGATACGCAGTATTTT
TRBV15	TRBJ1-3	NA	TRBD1	CATSRGQGISSGNTIYF	TGTGCCACCAGCAGGGGACAGGGGATTAGCTCTGGAAACACCATATATTTT
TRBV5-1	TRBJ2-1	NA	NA	CASTSLDSYNEQFF	TGCGCCAGCACCAGTCTAGACTCCTACAATGAGCAGTTCTTC
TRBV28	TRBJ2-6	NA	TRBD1	CASIRQGVGGANVLTF	TGTGCCAGCATCCGACAGGGGGTCGGTGGGGCCAACGTCCTGACTTTC
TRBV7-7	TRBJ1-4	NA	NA	CASSEGTRDEKLFF	TGTGCTAGCAGCGAAGGCACCAGGGATGAAAAACTGTTTTTT
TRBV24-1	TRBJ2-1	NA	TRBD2	CATSDSSAGGSVYNEQFF	TGTGCCACCAGTGACTCCTCGGCGGGGGGGTCTGTCTACAATGAGCAGTTCTTC
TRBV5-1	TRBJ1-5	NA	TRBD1	CASSLLPTGGGQPQHF	TGCGCCAGCAGCTTGCTCCCGACAGGGGGCGGTCAGCCCCAGCATTTT
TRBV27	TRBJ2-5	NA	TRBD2	CASSLGRGGTQYF	TGTGCCAGCAGTCTCGGGAGGGGAGGGACCCAGTACTTC
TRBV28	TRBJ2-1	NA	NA	CASKGRDYNEQFF	TGTGCCAGCAAAGGTAGAGATTACAATGAGCAGTTCTTC